The sequence of this T cell receptor beta chain was determined in a study of identifying expanded T cells in peripheral blood. Findings and limits, study-wide: Differentially abundant clones: roughly 1.2 between replicates, 15 to 17 at two to three weeks, approximately 18 at four. Variance in clone template counts between roughly 2-week samples significantly increased with total template count across all healthy donors.

Method: immunoSEQ multiplex PCR; TCRdb's copy keeps in-frame clones and lacks some. The sample yields some 72,000 clones, 90% seen once. Germline CDR1 LNHDA, CDR2 SQIVND (reference sequence). The CDR3 extends over 15 amino acids. Trimming cost V 4 bases and J 6 bases, with 15 bases left between them. Turning to this clone: Its antigen remains unidentified.

Healthy donors had no documented immune events, such as infections, while sampled. The sequence derives from a person aged 18-69 years in good health. This chain links TRBV19 with TRBJ1-4, with TRBD1 as a possible D gene (5 bases). Sequencing was done on a sample of blood. CDR3: CASSTGRKVDEKLFF. The CDR3 DNA follows: TGTGCCAGTAGTACGGGGCGCAAGGTTGATGAAAAACTGTTTTTT.